This paragraph covers one T cell receptor (beta chain) sequence. The source of the sample is a study of T cell changes during pregnancy in multiple sclerosis. Generated by immunoSEQ multiplex PCR, the TCRdb table keeps only in-frame clones and is missing some. Of about 100,000 clones detected, around 94% appear once; the ten largest clones hold around 1.2%. Per germline, CDR1 SEHNR and CDR2 FQNEAQ (reference sequence). V was trimmed by 1 base and J by 3 bases, leaving 7 bases between them. This CDR3 comprises 13 residues. The TCR sequence derives from a female donor with multiple sclerosis, enrolled in a pregnancy study. V usage is TRBV7-9 and J usage is TRBJ2-7; D gene unclear. This specimen was peripheral blood, taken in the second trimester of pregnancy. The CDR3 DNA reads TGTGCCAGCAGCTTAGGCCAGTTCTACGAGCAGTACTTC. This codes for CASSLGQFYEQYF.